This TCR beta chain comes out of a study of blood T cell repertoires in COVID-19. At the level of the study: From the United States, Italy and Spain came samples of acute and convalescent COVID-19. In each case, the material was cDNA or gDNA derived from T cells, B-cell-depleted T cells, or PBMCs.

Original analysis: Reference gene primer amplification in the assay estimated nucleated cell counts. The repertoire was sequenced with immunoSEQ multiplex PCR; TCRdb's copy has only in-frame clones and lacks some. V and J calls plus clone size are reproduced from that table; the DNA served to infer D and trimming. The table includes some 250,000 clones, approximately 86% detected once. The source material was peripheral blood. The sequence came from a woman aged 25 to 45 who had recovered from COVID-19.

The CDR3 nucleotides read TGTGCCAGCAGTGAATGGGGAGGCGGCTACACCTTC. This codes for CASSEWGGGYTF. The rearrangement joins TRBV2 to TRBJ1-2; D call uncertain. The CDR3 spans 12 residues. V lost 2 bases to trimming and J lost 8 bases, with 9 bases between them. The germline CDR1 and CDR2 sequences are SNHLY and FYNNEI.